Listed here is a single T cell receptor beta chain. The germline CDR1 and CDR2 sequences are MNHEY and SMNVEV (reference sequence). The CDR3 loop spans 14 amino acids. The ends were cut back, 0 bases at V and 5 bases at J, with 10 bases in the middle. Profiling relied on immunoSEQ multiplex PCR, and the TCRdb table lists in-frame clones only, not all of them. The sample lists 40,000 to 60,000 clones; under 95% were seen once. The data were obtained in a study of T cell changes during pregnancy in multiple sclerosis. This sequence joins TRBV27 and TRBJ2-5; D not resolved. This TCR was recovered from a female donor with multiple sclerosis, enrolled in a pregnancy study. The material was CD8+ T cells from peripheral blood mononuclear cells, obtained in the second trimester of pregnancy. CDR3 sequence reads: CASSLSAPRETQYF. The CDR3 DNA reads as TGTGCCAGCAGTTTATCGGCCCCCCGCGAGACCCAGTACTTC.